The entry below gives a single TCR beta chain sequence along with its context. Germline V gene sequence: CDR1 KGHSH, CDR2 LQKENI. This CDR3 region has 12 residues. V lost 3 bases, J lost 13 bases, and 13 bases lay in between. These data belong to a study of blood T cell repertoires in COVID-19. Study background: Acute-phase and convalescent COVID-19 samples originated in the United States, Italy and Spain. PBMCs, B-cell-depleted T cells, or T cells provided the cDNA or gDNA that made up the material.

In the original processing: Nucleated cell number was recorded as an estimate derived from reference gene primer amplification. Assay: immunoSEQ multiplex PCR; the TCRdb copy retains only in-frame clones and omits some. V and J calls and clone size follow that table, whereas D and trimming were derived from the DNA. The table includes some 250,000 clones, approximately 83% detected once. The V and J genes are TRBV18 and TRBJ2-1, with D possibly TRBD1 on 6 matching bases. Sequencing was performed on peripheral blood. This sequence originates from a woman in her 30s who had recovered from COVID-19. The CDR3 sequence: CASSPPGDIQFF. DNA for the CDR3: TGTGCCAGCTCACCGCCAGGGGACATACAGTTCTTC.